This T cell receptor beta chain emerged from a study of blood T cell repertoires in COVID-19. As concerns this clone: Relative to the germline gene, one junction end is altered; a read error may explain this. Other DNA sequences in the sample encode the same CDR3.

Germline CDR1 LGHNT, CDR2 FRNRAP. The CDR3 is 17 residues long. Libraries were prepared by immunoSEQ multiplex PCR; TCRdb keeps only in-frame clonotypes and omits some of them. Counted here are more than 150,000 clones, about 75% occurring once; the ten biggest clones make up approximately 27%. This sequence originates from a woman aged 65 to 85 with acute or convalescent COVID-19. The V and J genes are TRBV12-5 and TRBJ1-1, with TRBD1 matching 12 bases. The material sequenced was peripheral blood. CDR3 residues: CASGLVGQGALGTEAFF. CDR3 bases: TGTGCGAGTGGTTTGGTGGGACAGGGGGCGCTTGGCACTGAAGCTTTCTTT.